Below are 20 T cell receptor beta chains sequenced from a single sample in a study of T cell repertoires in ileal Crohn's disease. Here immunoSEQ multiplex PCR was the method, and the copy in TCRdb shows in-frame clones only, minus some. The table has some 5,400 clones, 55% to 70% seen once. Stated time point: neoterminal ileum biopsy at postoperative endoscopy, about 6 months after surgery. Sample: ileal tissue. The receptor set was obtained from an adult with Crohn's disease.

V and J are TRBV19 and TRBJ1-2; a possible D gene is TRBD1 (5 bases). There are 18 residues in the CDR3. V was pared by 5 bases and J by 4 bases, with 26 bases between. Germline CDR1 reads LNHDA; CDR2 reads SQIVND (reference sequence). CDR3 coding DNA: TGTGCCAGTAGTCCTCCCCCCGGGACTCTCGTGGTCACCTATGGCTACACCTTC. It translates to CASSPPPGTLVVTYGYTF. Filled out from reference TRBV19 and TRBJ1-2, the complete variable domain reads DGGITQSPKYLFRKEGQNVTLSCEQNLNHDAMYWYRQDPGQGLRLIYYSQIVNDFQKGDIAEGYSVSREKKESFPLTVTSAQKNPTAFYLCASSPPPGTLVVTYGYTFGSGTRLTVV.

Only a few counts were recorded for this clone. The V gene is TRBV4-1, the J gene TRBJ2-3, with 7 bases identical to TRBD2. V was pared by 3 bases and J by 5 bases, with 5 bases of the junction left unmatched. CDR3 length: 14 residues. Per germline, CDR1 MGHRA and CDR2 YSYEKL. The CDR3 protein is CASSHLGEGDTQYF. DNA for the CDR3: TGCGCCAGCAGCCACCTAGGGGAGGGAGATACGCAGTATTTT.

V and J are TRBV21-1 and TRBJ1-2. TRBV21-1 is termed a pseudogene. The CDR3 contains 10 residues. The CDR3 coding sequence is TGTGCCAGCAGCATTCCGGGCTACACCTTC. It codes for CASSIPGYTF.

This chain links TRBV9 with TRBJ1-1; 7 bases are a match to TRBD1. Germline-derived CDR1 and CDR2 are SGDLS and YYNGEE. The CDR3 consists of 13 residues. V shed 4 bases and J 3 bases; nucleotides not matched to a gene: 3. This CDR3 reads CASSFGQDTEAFF. The CDR3 DNA reads TGTGCCAGCAGCTTTGGACAGGACACTGAAGCTTTCTTT.

The rearrangement joins TRBV6-1 to TRBJ2-3; 7 bases are shared with TRBD1. The CDR3 extends over 14 amino acids. In germline, CDR1 is MNHNS, CDR2 SASEGT. The V segment lost 0 bases and the J segment 7 bases; nucleotides outside the gene matches: 4. CDR3 protein: CASSEAGGRNTQYF. The CDR3 nucleotides read TGTGCCAGCAGTGAAGCAGGGGGCAGGAATACGCAGTATTTT.

This chain uses TRBV4-3 with TRBJ2-1; 12 bases match TRBD2. V shed 2 bases and J 6 bases; nucleotides not matched to a gene: 5. CDR3 length: 16 residues. Germline CDR1 is LGHNA and CDR2 is YSLEER. CDR3: CASSQPGLAGFNEQFF. The DNA for the CDR3 is TGCGCCAGCAGCCAACCTGGACTAGCGGGATTCAATGAGCAGTTCTTC.

CDR3 sequence: CASSWQDRGGQNIQYF. CDR3 coding DNA: TGTGCCAGCAGCTGGCAGGACAGGGGGGGGCAAAACATTCAGTACTTC. This chain links TRBV7-2 with TRBJ2-4; TRBD1 agrees at 10 bases. The CDR3 loop spans 16 amino acids. The V gene's germline CDR1 is SGHTA and CDR2 FQGNSA. The V and J ends lost 4 bases and 5 bases, in that order; junction bases with no gene match: 8.

The rearrangement uses TRBV6-1 and TRBJ1-1; D remains ambiguous. V lost 7 bases, J lost 1 base, and 16 bases lay in between. The CDR3 runs 15 residues. The germline V gene has CDR1 MNHNS and CDR2 SASEGT. This CDR3 reads CASTLGGPGNTEAFF. Written as DNA, the CDR3 is TGTGCCAGCACCTTGGGCGGGCCGGGGAACACTGAAGCTTTCTTT.

The chain carries TRBV7-6 and TRBJ2-4, with a weak D call TRBD2 (6 bases). The germline V and J ends were trimmed by 5 bases and 9 bases, with 14 bases remaining between them. The germline V gene encodes CDR1 SGHVS and CDR2 FNYEAQ. This CDR3 is 13 amino acids long. CDR3 sequence reads: CASSGDWGVIQYF. The CDR3 region has the DNA TGTGCCAGCAGCGGGGACTGGGGAGTCATTCAGTACTTC.

The chain has TRBV18 and TRBJ1-2; D ambiguous. The V end lost 3 bases, the J end lost 4 bases, and 12 bases lay between the germline ends. Germline CDR1 is KGHSH and CDR2 is LQKENI. This CDR3 is 14 amino acids long. The CDR3 sequence: CASSPYEPIYGYTF. The CDR3 nucleotides read TGTGCCAGCTCACCCTACGAGCCTATCTATGGCTACACCTTC.

This clone occurred once. At one of its ends the junction is not consistent with the germline gene, which may arise from a read error. Other DNA sequences in the sample encode the same CDR3. The rearrangement links TRBV11-2 to TRBJ1-5; 8 bases map to TRBD1. The germline gives CDR1 SGHAT, CDR2 FQNNGV. This CDR3 has 15 amino acids. The CDR3 DNA reads TGTGCCAGCAGTTTAGGACAGGGCGGCAATCAGCCCCAGCATTTT. Its protein product is CASSLGQGGNQPQHF.

V usage is TRBV25-1 and J usage is TRBJ2-1, with 8 bases identical to TRBD2. V was pared by 2 bases and J by 6 bases, with 6 bases of the junction left unmatched. CDR1 is MGHDK, CDR2 SYGVNS, per germline. This CDR3 region has 15 residues. Here the CDR3 reads CASSEGAGAFNEQFF. The CDR3 DNA is TGTGCCAGCAGTGAAGGAGCGGGAGCTTTCAATGAGCAGTTCTTC.

This clone was observed a few times. The rearrangement uses TRBV10-3 and TRBJ2-5; perhaps TRBD2 as D (5 bases). The V and J ends lost 1 base and 5 bases respectively, with 14 bases between them. The CDR3 contains 15 residues. Per germline, CDR1 ENHRY and CDR2 SYGVKD. CDR3 DNA: TGTGCCATCAGTGAGTATATCGGCGGCGGGGAGACCCAGTACTTC. This gives the protein CAISEYIGGGETQYF.

The chain has TRBV4-1 and TRBJ1-2; D might be TRBD1 (5 bases). Trimming took off 5 bases at V and 2 bases at J, with 15 bases between the two ends. Germline-derived CDR1 and CDR2 are MGHRA and YSYEKL. The CDR3 is made up of 15 amino acids. CDR3 protein: CASSKGQGGNYGYTF. The CDR3 DNA sequence: TGCGCCAGCAGCAAAGGGCAGGGAGGAAACTATGGCTACACCTTC.

On this clone: One end of the junction does not line up with germline, which may come from a read error. The V and J genes are TRBV5-1 and TRBJ1-1; D might be TRBD1 (6 bases). The CDR3 sequence is 14 residues long. The germline CDR1 and CDR2 sequences are SGHRS and YFSETQ. CDR3 residues: CASSSLTGPTEAFF. The CDR3 nucleotides read TGTGCCAGCAGCTCACTAACAGGGCCCACTGAAGCTTTCTTT.

In regard to this clone: At one end, the junction sequence differs from germline, possibly due to a read error. The chain couples TRBV5-1 to TRBJ2-1; no clear D. Germline V gives CDR1 SGHRS, CDR2 YFSETQ. The CDR3 sequence is 16 residues long. The CDR3 bases are TGTGCCAGCAGCTTGGGTACGTCGAGCTCCTACAATGAGCAGTTCTTC. Its protein product is CASSLGTSSSYNEQFF.

CDR3 in amino acids: CASTEGTGGGNTIYF. The CDR3 DNA is TGTGCCAGCACCGAAGGGACAGGAGGAGGAAACACCATATATTTT. The chain links TRBV6-1 to TRBJ1-3; 8 positions match TRBD1. The CDR3 extends over 15 amino acids. V lost 7 bases, J lost 4 bases, and 9 bases stayed unmatched. The V gene's germline CDR1 is MNHNS and CDR2 SASEGT.

The chain carries TRBV18 and TRBJ1-2; tentative D call: TRBD1 (5 bases). V dropped 3 bases and J dropped 5 bases, with 13 bases sitting between them. Per germline, CDR1 KGHSH and CDR2 LQKENI. There are 14 residues in the CDR3. CDR3 DNA sequence: TGTGCCAGCTCACCGGAGAGCAGGGTGTATGGCTACACCTTC. The encoded protein is CASSPESRVYGYTF.

The chain has TRBV7-8 and TRBJ2-1; D is ambiguous. Trimming removed 1 base at V and 7 bases at J, with 8 bases between. CDR1 is SGHVS, CDR2 FQNEAQ, per germline. This CDR3 contains 13 residues. CDR3 amino acids: CASSLGPSNEQFF. Here the CDR3 DNA reads TGTGCCAGCAGCTTAGGGCCAAGTAATGAGCAGTTCTTC. The full variable domain, completed using reference TRBV7-8 and TRBJ2-1, is GAGVSQSPRYKVAKRGQDVALRCDPISGHVSLFWYQQALGQGPEFLTYFQNEAQLDKSGLPSDRFFAERPEGSVSTLKIQRTQQEDSAVYLCASSLGPSNEQFFGPGTRLTVL.

The rearrangement uses TRBV9 and TRBJ2-5; D perhaps matches TRBD1 (6 bases). The V gene's germline CDR1 is SGDLS and CDR2 YYNGEE. The V end was cut by 2 bases, the J end by 1 base, with 15 bases between. The CDR3 covers 16 residues. The CDR3 sequence is CASSVGQGFSQETQYF. The CDR3 region has the DNA TGTGCCAGCAGCGTGGGGCAGGGGTTTTCCCAAGAGACCCAGTACTTC.